Only a few counts were recorded for the clone carrying this T cell receptor beta chain. Its antigen is not identified. The authors sorted CD4+ naive, central memory, regulatory and stem cell-like memory cells via CD45RO/CCR7/CD25/CD127/CD95/CD27. The study reverse transcribed the entire isolated RNA, so it sequenced expressed TCRB transcripts. Profiling relied on immunoSEQ multiplex PCR, and the TCRdb table lists in-frame clones only, not all of them. The table lists 300,000 to 400,000 clones, about 14% of them singletons. These data originate in a study of beta chain features in type 1 diabetes. Study observations and caveats: Cells with high TCR expression could be over-represented by cDNA sequencing. Shortening that was moderate but significant affected the TCRB CDR3s of Type 1 diabetes patients in all four CD4+ subsets. Researchers caution that PCR might favor shorter templates, equally among patients and controls.

CDR1 is SGHAT, CDR2 FQNNGV, per germline. The CDR3 length is 13 residues. The V gene lost 5 bases and the J gene lost 0 bases, with 7 bases spanning the gap. The genes are TRBV11-2 and TRBJ2-5; D unresolved. The sample comprised naive CD4+ T cells from blood. The clonotype comes from a woman between 18 and 30 years old with type 1 diabetes. CDR3 nucleotides: TGTGCCAGCAGCGACTTATACCAAGAGACCCAGTACTTC. Encoded protein: CASSDLYQETQYF.